The clone carrying this T cell receptor beta chain was seen more than once but under ten times. What it binds is unknown. Investigators reverse transcribed all isolated RNA, so they sequenced expressed TCRB transcripts. The repertoire was sequenced with immunoSEQ multiplex PCR; TCRdb's copy has only in-frame clones and lacks some. This table has over 500,000 clones, about 16% appearing once. The junction had 5 bases not matched to a gene; V was cut back by 4 bases and J by 2 bases. In germline, CDR1 is LGHNA, CDR2 YNFKEQ. The CDR3 totals 16 residues. The data belong to a study of beta chain features in type 1 diabetes. General study results and limits: A moderate, significant TCRB CDR3 shortening appeared in type 1 diabetes across four CD4+ subsets. A pattern of fewer insertions and more deletions at VDJ junctions was seen in type 1 diabetes patients. Cells with high TCR expression could be over-represented when cDNA is sequenced.

V is TRBV4-2 and J is TRBJ2-3, with 11 bases matching TRBD1. Sample: naive CD4+ T cells from blood. The clonotype comes from a man in his late teens or twenties in good health. The CDR3 DNA reads as TGTGCCAGCAGCCCCCGGGACAGGGGGAACACAGATACGCAGTATTTT. Translated, it gives CASSPRDRGNTDTQYF.